The T cell receptor (beta chain) under discussion was sequenced for a study of radiotherapy plus CTLA-4 blockade in lung cancer. Assay used: immunoSEQ multiplex PCR; TCRdb lists only in-frame clones, some missing. The sample lists about 120,000 clones; about nine tenths were seen once. The origin of this receptor is a human donor with non-small cell lung cancer that progressed on radiotherapy plus ipilimumab. Material: peripheral blood, obtained from a patient treated with radiotherapy plus ipilimumab.

Here the CDR3 reads CASSDSGQGIYEQYF. The CDR3 DNA follows: TGTGCCAGCAGTGACTCGGGACAGGGGATATACGAGCAGTACTTC. The rearrangement joins TRBV25-1 to TRBJ2-7; 10 nucleotides match TRBD1. This CDR3 comprises 15 residues. Germline V gene data show CDR1 as MGHDK and CDR2 as SYGVNS. V gave up 3 bases and J gave up 4 bases; unmatched junction bases: 6.